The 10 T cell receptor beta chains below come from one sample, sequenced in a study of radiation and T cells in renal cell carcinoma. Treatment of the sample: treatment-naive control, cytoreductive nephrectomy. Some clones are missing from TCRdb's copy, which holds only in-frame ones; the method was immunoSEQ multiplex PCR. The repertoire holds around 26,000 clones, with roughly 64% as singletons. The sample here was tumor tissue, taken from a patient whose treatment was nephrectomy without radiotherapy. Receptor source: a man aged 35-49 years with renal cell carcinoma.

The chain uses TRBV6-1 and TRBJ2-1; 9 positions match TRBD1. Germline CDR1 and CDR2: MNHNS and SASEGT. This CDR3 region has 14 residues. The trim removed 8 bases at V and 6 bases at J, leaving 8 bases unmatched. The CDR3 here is CASGRDRATNEQFF. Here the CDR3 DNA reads TGTGCCAGCGGCCGGGACAGGGCTACCAATGAGCAGTTCTTC.

CDR3 sequence reads: CASSRTGVEQYF. DNA for the CDR3: TGTGCCAGCAGCCGGACAGGGGTCGAGCAGTACTTC. The V and J genes are TRBV7-6 and TRBJ2-7; TRBD1 aligns across 9 bases. CDR1 and CDR2 from the germline V gene are SGHVS and FNYEAQ. The trim removed 5 bases at V and 6 bases at J, leaving 2 bases unmatched. The CDR3 has 12 residues.

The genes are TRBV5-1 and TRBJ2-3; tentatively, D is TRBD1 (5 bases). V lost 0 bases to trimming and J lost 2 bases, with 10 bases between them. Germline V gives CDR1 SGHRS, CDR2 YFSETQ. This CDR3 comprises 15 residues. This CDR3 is CASSLAGWNTDTQYF. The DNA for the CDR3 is TGCGCCAGCAGCTTGGCAGGGTGGAACACAGATACGCAGTATTTT.

CDR3 sequence reads: CASSWAPGEEKLFF. CDR3 sequence (DNA): TGCGCCAGCAGCTGGGCACCGGGGGAAGAAAAACTGTTTTTT. The V gene is TRBV5-1, the J gene TRBJ1-4, with a weak D call TRBD1 (5 bases). V was trimmed by 3 bases and J by 8 bases, leaving 14 bases between them. Germline CDR1 and CDR2: SGHRS and YFSETQ. The CDR3 runs 14 residues.

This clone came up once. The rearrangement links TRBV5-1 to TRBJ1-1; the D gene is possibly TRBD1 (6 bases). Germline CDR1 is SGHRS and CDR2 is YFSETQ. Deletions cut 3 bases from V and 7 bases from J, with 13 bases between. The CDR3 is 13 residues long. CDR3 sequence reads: CASSSTGIGEAFF. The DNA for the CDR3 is TGCGCCAGCAGCTCTACAGGGATCGGTGAAGCTTTCTTT.

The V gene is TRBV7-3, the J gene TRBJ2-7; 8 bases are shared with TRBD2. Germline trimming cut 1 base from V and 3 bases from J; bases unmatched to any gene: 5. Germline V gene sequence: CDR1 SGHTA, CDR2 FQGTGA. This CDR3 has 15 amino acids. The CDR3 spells CASSLIAGINYEQYF. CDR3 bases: TGTGCCAGCAGCTTAATAGCGGGGATTAACTACGAGCAGTACTTC. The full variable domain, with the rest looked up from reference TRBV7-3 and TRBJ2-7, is GAGVSQTPSNKVTEKGKYVELRCDPISGHTALYWYRQSLGQGPEFLIYFQGTGAADDSGLPNDRFFAVRPEGSVSTLKIQRTERGDSAVYLCASSLIAGINYEQYFGPGTRLTVT.

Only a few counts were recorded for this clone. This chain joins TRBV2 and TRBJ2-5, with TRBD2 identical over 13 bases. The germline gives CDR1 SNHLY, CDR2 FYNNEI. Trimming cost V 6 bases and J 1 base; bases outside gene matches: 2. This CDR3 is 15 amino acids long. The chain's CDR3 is CASRGLAGAQETQYF. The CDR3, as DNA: TGTGCCAGCAGAGGACTAGCGGGGGCCCAAGAGACCCAGTACTTC.

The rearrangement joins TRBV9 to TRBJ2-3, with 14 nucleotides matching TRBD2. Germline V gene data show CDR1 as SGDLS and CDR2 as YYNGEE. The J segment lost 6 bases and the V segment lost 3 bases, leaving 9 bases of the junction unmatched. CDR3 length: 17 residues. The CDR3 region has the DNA TGTGCCAGCAGCGCATCCCTGACTAGCGGGAGGGCCGATACGCAGTATTTT. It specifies CASSASLTSGRADTQYF. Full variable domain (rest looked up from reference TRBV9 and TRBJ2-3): DSGVTQTPKHLITATGQRVTLRCSPRSGDLSVYWYQQSLDQGLQFLIQYYNGEERAKGNILERFSAQQFPDLHSELNLSSLELGDSALYFCASSASLTSGRADTQYFGPGTRLTVL.

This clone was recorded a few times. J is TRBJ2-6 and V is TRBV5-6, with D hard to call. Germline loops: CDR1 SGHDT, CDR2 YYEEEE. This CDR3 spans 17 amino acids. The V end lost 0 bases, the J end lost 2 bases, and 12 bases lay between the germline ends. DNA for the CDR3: TGTGCCAGCAGCTTGGCTTACACGATGGCTGGGGCCAACGTCCTGACTTTC. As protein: CASSLAYTMAGANVLTF.

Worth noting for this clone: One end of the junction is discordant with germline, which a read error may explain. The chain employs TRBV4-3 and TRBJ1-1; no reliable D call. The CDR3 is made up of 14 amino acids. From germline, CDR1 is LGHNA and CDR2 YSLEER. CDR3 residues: CASSQLLEHTEAFF. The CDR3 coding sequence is TGCGCCAGCAGCCAACTTTTAGAGCACACCGAAGCTTTCTTT.